The 11 T cell receptor beta chains below come from one sample, sequenced in a study of cytomegalovirus exposure and HLA in healthy donors. Using immunoSEQ multiplex PCR, the repertoire was profiled, and TCRdb retains in-frame clones only, with some absent. This table has over 200,000 clones, roughly 91% appearing once. The source material was PBMCs. Source of these receptors: a woman between 18 and 29 years old in good health and CMV-seropositive.

This chain connects TRBV7-6 to TRBJ2-1, with a possible D match to TRBD1 (7 bases). With 5 bases removed from V and 8 bases from J, the gap between germline ends came to 19 bases. Germline lookup yields CDR1 SGHVS and CDR2 FNYEAQ. The CDR3 is made up of 15 amino acids. CDR3 nucleotide sequence: TGTGCCAGCAGCCCCGCGGGACAGAATGTCTATGAGCAGTTCTTC. Translation gives CASSPAGQNVYEQFF.

V is TRBV25-1 and J is TRBJ2-2; 10 bases agree with TRBD2. CDR3 size: 16 residues. Trimming removed 1 base from V and 2 bases from J; junction bases left unmatched: 1. Per germline, CDR1 MGHDK and CDR2 SYGVNS. CDR3 DNA: TGTGCCAGCAGTGAATGGACTAGCGGAAACACCGGGGAGCTGTTTTTT. Translation: CASSEWTSGNTGELFF. The whole variable domain, filled in from reference TRBV25-1 and TRBJ2-2, reads EADIYQTPRYLVIGTGKKITLECSQTMGHDKMYWYQQDPGMELHLIHYSYGVNSTEKGDLSSESTVSRIRTEHFPLTLESARPSHTSQYLCASSEWTSGNTGELFFGEGSRLTVL.

This rearrangement joins TRBV15 to TRBJ2-5, with 11 bases identical to TRBD2. V shed 0 bases, J shed 5 bases, and the junction held 8 bases outside the gene matches. There are 17 residues in the CDR3. Germline values: CDR1 LNHNV, CDR2 YYDKDF (reference sequence). CDR3 loop: CATSRDRLAGGGETQYF. CDR3 nucleotide sequence: TGTGCCACCAGCAGAGATAGGCTAGCGGGAGGAGGGGAGACCCAGTACTTC.

CDR3 DNA sequence: TGTGCCAGCAGTTTATTTGGGTCAGGAAGTGAAAAACTGTTTTTT. Its translation is CASSLFGSGSEKLFF. The chain recombines TRBV28 with TRBJ1-4; the D is unclear. V was pared by 1 base and J by 7 bases, with 13 bases between. The germline gives CDR1 MDHEN, CDR2 SYDVKM. CDR3 length: 15 amino acids.

The CDR3 nucleotides are TGCGCCAGCAGGCAGGGTGGGAACTATGGCTACACCTTC. It codes for CASRQGGNYGYTF. The chain combines TRBV5-1 with TRBJ1-2, with D possibly being TRBD1 (5 bases). Germline V lookup: CDR1 SGHRS, CDR2 YFSETQ. Trimming removed 5 bases from V and 2 bases from J, with 10 bases in between. The CDR3 spans 13 residues.

The table lists this clone with a few counts. V and J are TRBV27 and TRBJ2-7; the match to TRBD2 covers 12 bases. The V segment lost 6 bases and the J segment 5 bases; nucleotides outside the gene matches: 2. Germline values: CDR1 MNHEY, CDR2 SMNVEV (reference sequence). CDR3 length equals 13 residues. The CDR3 region has the DNA TGTGCCAGCAGCTGGACTAGCGGGAACGAGCAGTACTTC. Residues: CASSWTSGNEQYF.

The chain is built from TRBV10-3 and TRBJ2-7, with 8 bases lining up with TRBD2. In germline, CDR1 is ENHRY, CDR2 SYGVKD. CDR3 size: 13 residues. After removal of 6 bases from V and 3 bases from J, the junction contained 4 bases not matched to a gene. The CDR3, as DNA: TGTGCCATCAGAGAACTAGCGGACTACGAGCAGTACTTC. It translates to CAIRELADYEQYF.

This sequence joins TRBV7-6 and TRBJ2-7; 9 nucleotides align to TRBD2. Losses at the gene ends were 3 bases for V and 3 bases for J; bases not matched to a gene: 3. This CDR3 contains 14 residues. The germline gives CDR1 SGHVS, CDR2 FNYEAQ. CDR3 coding DNA: TGTGCCAGCAGCTTCCAGCGGGGGGACTACGAGCAGTACTTC. Translating it yields CASSFQRGDYEQYF.

The chain is built from TRBV9 and TRBJ1-4; D remains ambiguous. Germline CDR1 and CDR2: SGDLS and YYNGEE. With 4 bases removed from V and 10 bases from J, the gap between germline ends came to 17 bases. The CDR3 covers 14 residues. DNA of the CDR3: TGTGCCAGCAGCCCGACTAGGGAAGAAGGAAAACTGTTTTTT. Encoded protein: CASSPTREEGKLFF.

V is TRBV7-9 and J is TRBJ2-1, with a tentative D call TRBD2 (5 bases). This CDR3 spans 12 amino acids. Germline V lookup: CDR1 SEHNR, CDR2 FQNEAQ (reference sequence). V lost 1 base and J lost 8, with 6 bases in between. DNA for the CDR3: TGTGCCAGCAGCTTAGAGAGGGATGAGCAGTTCTTC. As protein: CASSLERDEQFF.

This chain links TRBV12-5 with TRBJ2-7; D is possibly TRBD1 (6 bases). Deletions cut 6 bases from V and 2 bases from J, with 14 bases between. The CDR3 runs 14 residues. Germline assignment: CDR1 LGHNT and CDR2 FRNRAP. This CDR3 reads CASGRDIVTYEQYF. CDR3 coding DNA: TGTGCTAGTGGAAGGGACATAGTTACCTACGAGCAGTACTTC.